This TCR beta chain stems from a study of blood T cells in healthy people across ages. The authors ran a second PCR of about 6 to 11 cycles using a sample-barcoded 5' primer and a J-beta primer mix. TCRdb used MiXCR to reprocess the 5' RACE reads, holding one entry per CDR3 protein. The sample contains some 1.5 million distinct CDR3 sequences, 28% of which appear only once. The germline V gene has CDR1 SGHRS and CDR2 YFSETQ. This CDR3 is 15 amino acids long. The V gene lost 4 bases and the J gene lost 2 bases, with 13 bases spanning the gap. The sequence was obtained from a woman between 25 and 40 years old in good health. The sequenced sample consisted of blood. The chain is built from TRBV5-1 and TRBJ2-1; D is possibly TRBD1 (7 bases). CDR3 in amino acids: CASSNQGGPYNEQFF. The CDR3 DNA reads as TGCGCCAGCAGCAACCAGGGGGGCCCCTACAATGAGCAGTTCTTC.